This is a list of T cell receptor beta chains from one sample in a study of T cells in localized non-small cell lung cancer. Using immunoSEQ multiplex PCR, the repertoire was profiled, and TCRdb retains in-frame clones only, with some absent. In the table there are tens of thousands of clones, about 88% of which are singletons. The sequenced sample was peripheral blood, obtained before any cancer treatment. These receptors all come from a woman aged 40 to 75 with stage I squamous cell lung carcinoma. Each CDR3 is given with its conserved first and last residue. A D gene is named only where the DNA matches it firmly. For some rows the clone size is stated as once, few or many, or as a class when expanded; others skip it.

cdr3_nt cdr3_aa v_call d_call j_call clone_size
TGTGCCAGCAGTGAAACTAACTATGGCTACACCTTC CASSETNYGYTF TRBV6-1 - TRBJ1-2 -
TGCGCCAGCAGCCAAGGCCAACAGGGGTTCCAAGAGACCCAGTACTTC CASSQGQQGFQETQYF TRBV4-1 TRBD1 TRBJ2-5 -
TGTGCCAGCAGCCCAGAGGGAGGGGGTAACTCTGGGGCCAACGTCCTGACTTTC CASSPEGGGNSGANVLTF TRBV4-2 - TRBJ2-6 -
TGTGCCAGCAGTTACCCGGGGTCCGGACGGGCAGGAGCTTTCTTT CASSYPGSGRAGAFF TRBV6-5 - TRBJ1-1 -
TGTGCCTGGTTGGGCTCCCAAGAGACCCAGTACTTC CAWLGSQETQYF TRBV6-4 - TRBJ2-5 few
TGTGCCAGCAGTGACCACAGGGGCAATGAGCAGTTCTTC CASSDHRGNEQFF TRBV2 TRBD1 TRBJ2-1 once
TGTGCCAGTAGTTTTAACTATGGCTACACCTTC CASSFNYGYTF TRBV19 - TRBJ1-2 -
TGTGCCAGCAGCCAGGAATCCGGGACAGGGAACACTGAAGCTTTCTTT CASSQESGTGNTEAFF TRBV5-4 TRBD1 TRBJ1-1 -
TGTGCCAGCAGCGAGCACGGGACAGGGAAGACCCAGTACTTC CASSEHGTGKTQYF TRBV9 TRBD1 TRBJ2-5 -
TGTGCCAGCAGTTACTCGGGACAGGGGAATCAGCCCCAGCATTTT CASSYSGQGNQPQHF TRBV6-5 TRBD1 TRBJ1-5 -
TGTGCCAGCAGCCACGGGTCCGAATCTAACTATGGCTACACCTTC CASSHGSESNYGYTF TRBV6-5 - TRBJ1-2 -
TGTGCCAGTAGTATCCGGCGGGGATATACGCAGTATTTT CASSIRRGYTQYF TRBV19 - TRBJ2-3 few
TGCGCCAGCAGCGTTGGGCCGGGGGGCGAGGTTGGCTACACCTTC CASSVGPGGEVGYTF TRBV5-1 - TRBJ1-2 -
TGCGCCAGCAGCTTGGGGGACAGGGCTGGTCAGCCCCAGCATTTT CASSLGDRAGQPQHF TRBV5-1 TRBD1 TRBJ1-5 -
TGTGCCAGCAGCCCAACTAGCGGGGGGGCCAGGAATGAGCAGTTCTTC CASSPTSGGARNEQFF TRBV5-6 TRBD2 TRBJ2-1 -
TGTGCCACCAGCAGAGGTTCGGGACAGCTCACAGATACGCAGTATTTT CATSRGSGQLTDTQYF TRBV15 TRBD1 TRBJ2-3 -
TGTGCCAGCAGCCTAGCGGGGGGGAGCACAGATACGCAGTATTTT CASSLAGGSTDTQYF TRBV5-4 TRBD2 TRBJ2-3 -
TGCGCCAGCAGTGAGAGGGGGGCCTACAATGAGCAGTTCTTC CASSERGAYNEQFF TRBV10-1 - TRBJ2-1 -
TGTGCCAGCAGTACCCGGTGGGAGACCTACGAGCAGTACTTC CASSTRWETYEQYF TRBV21-1 - TRBJ2-7 -
TGTGCCAGTAGTATAGAGGGGTATAGCACAGATACGCAGTATTTT CASSIEGYSTDTQYF TRBV19 - TRBJ2-3 -
TGTGCCAGCAGCTTAAGGGGACAGGGGGCTCAGCCCCAGCATTTT CASSLRGQGAQPQHF TRBV11-2 TRBD1 TRBJ1-5 -
TGTGCCAGCAGTGACTGGGGGGAACCCTACGAGCAGTACTTC CASSDWGEPYEQYF TRBV2 - TRBJ2-7 few
TGTGCCTGGAGTGTACGGGGGACTGGGAGAATTCAGTACTTC CAWSVRGTGRIQYF TRBV30 - TRBJ2-4 -
TGTGCCAGTAGTATAGGGGGACAGTACATCGGGTCAACTAATGAAAAACTGTTTTTT CASSIGGQYIGSTNEKLFF TRBV19 TRBD1 TRBJ1-4 -
TGTGCCAGCAGAGGATTAGGAATGAACACTGAAGCTTTCTTT CASRGLGMNTEAFF TRBV7-9 - TRBJ1-1 -
TGCGCCAGTAGCGGGGGGGCAGCTGAGCAGTTCTTC CASSGGAAEQFF TRBV5-1 TRBD2 TRBJ2-1 few
TGTGCCAGTAGTATTGGGGCTAGCAATCAGCCCCAGCATTTT CASSIGASNQPQHF TRBV19 - TRBJ1-5 -
TGCGCCAGCAGCCTCCTGGGGCCGGCAACTAATGAAAAACTGTTTTTT CASSLLGPATNEKLFF TRBV5-1 - TRBJ1-4 -
TGTGCCATCAGTGGGGGGGACAGGGGAGTGGCTGAAGCTTTCTTT CAISGGDRGVAEAFF TRBV10-3 TRBD1 TRBJ1-1 once
TGTGCCAGCAGCCAGGCCGAAGGGACTTTCGAGCAGTACTTC CASSQAEGTFEQYF TRBV4-2 - TRBJ2-7 -
TGTGCCAGCAGCGCCCCACAGGGGGCATGGGGCTACACCTTC CASSAPQGAWGYTF TRBV5-4 TRBD1 TRBJ1-2 -
TGTGCCAGCAGCTGGGCGGACCCCAGAGATACGCAGTATTTT CASSWADPRDTQYF TRBV7-2 - TRBJ2-3 -
TGCGCCAGCAGGCCCTCGGGGACAGCCTACAATGAGCAGTTCTTC CASRPSGTAYNEQFF TRBV5-1 TRBD1 TRBJ2-1 -
TGTGCCAGCAAACAGGGACAGGGTGGGGGGACCCAGTACTTC CASKQGQGGGTQYF TRBV27 TRBD1 TRBJ2-5 -
TGTGCCAGCAGTGAATTTCCGGGATCGAACTATGGCTACACCTTC CASSEFPGSNYGYTF TRBV6-1 - TRBJ1-2 -
TGTGCCAGTTTCCCAAGAGGAGTCCCCGCTGAAGCTTTCTTT CASFPRGVPAEAFF TRBV19 - TRBJ1-1 -
TGTGCCAGCAGCGTAGGGGGGGATAATTCACCCCTCCACTTT CASSVGGDNSPLHF TRBV9 - TRBJ1-6 -
TGTGCCACCAGCAGAGATCGGGCTATTGCGAACACTGAAGCTTTCTTT CATSRDRAIANTEAFF TRBV15 - TRBJ1-1 -
TGCGCCAGCAGCTTGGGGAATACAGGGGGCGCATACTATGGCTACACCTTC CASSLGNTGGAYYGYTF TRBV5-1 TRBD1 TRBJ1-2 -
TGTGCCAGCAGTCAACTAGCGGGGGTCCCGGATACGCAGTATTTT CASSQLAGVPDTQYF TRBV2 TRBD2 TRBJ2-3 once
TGTGCCAGCAGCGTAGCCGGGACAGGGGTTGAAAAACTGTTTTTT CASSVAGTGVEKLFF TRBV9 TRBD1 TRBJ1-4 once
TGTGCCAGCAGCGACCGCGGGGAGACCCAGTACTTC CASSDRGETQYF TRBV13 - TRBJ2-5 -
TGTGCCAGCATCCAAGGGTCAGACTCTGGAAACACCATATATTTT CASIQGSDSGNTIYF TRBV7-9 - TRBJ1-3 -
TGTGCCTGGAGTGTGGCCAATGCCTACGAGCAGTACTTC CAWSVANAYEQYF TRBV30 - TRBJ2-7 -
TGTGCCAGCAGCCGGCGAGGGCGCTCCTACGAGCAGTACTTC CASSRRGRSYEQYF TRBV7-8 - TRBJ2-7 -
TGTGCCAGCAGCTGGACCGGAGACCTTAACTATGGCTACACCTTC CASSWTGDLNYGYTF TRBV7-9 - TRBJ1-2 -
TGTGCCAGCAGCTCGAGCTATGGCTACACCTTC CASSSSYGYTF TRBV5-6 - TRBJ1-2 -
TGTGCCAGCAGGGGGACTCAATACACTGAAGCTTTCTTT CASRGTQYTEAFF TRBV2 - TRBJ1-1 few
TGTGCCAGCTCACAGGGGGGATCCACAGATACGCAGTATTTT CASSQGGSTDTQYF TRBV18 - TRBJ2-3 -
TGCGCCAGCAGCTGGACCCCTGGGAGCAATCAGCCCCAGCATTTT CASSWTPGSNQPQHF TRBV5-1 - TRBJ1-5 few
TGTGCCAGTAGTCCCGGGACAAGAACCTACGAGCAGTACTTC CASSPGTRTYEQYF TRBV19 - TRBJ2-7 -
TGTGCCTGGAGTGTACGGGGGCGGGCTTACGAGCAGTACTTC CAWSVRGRAYEQYF TRBV30 - TRBJ2-7 -
TGTGCCAGCAGCTTCCCCCCCCGGGGGGCCCGCCTTAGCCAAGAGACCCAGTACTTC CASSFPPRGARLSQETQYF TRBV5-6 - TRBJ2-5 -
TGTGCCGGGACGACTAGGGGTAGAGAGACCCAGTACTTC CAGTTRGRETQYF TRBV6-1 - TRBJ2-5 -
TGTGCCAGCAGTTACCCCCAGGGGTCTGGCTACACCTTC CASSYPQGSGYTF TRBV6-5 - TRBJ1-2 -
TGCGCCAGCAGCTTAGGTGAGGGAGGGGCTGAAGCTTTCTTT CASSLGEGGAEAFF TRBV5-1 - TRBJ1-1 -
TGTGCCAGCAGTGCCCCAGGAGGCTATGGCTACACCTTC CASSAPGGYGYTF TRBV6-6 - TRBJ1-2 -
TGCGCCAGCAGCTTGACTAACTATGGCTACACCTTC CASSLTNYGYTF TRBV5-1 - TRBJ1-2 few